The following is a TCR beta chain sequence with its context. This specimen comes from a study of T cell responses to AZD1222 COVID-19 vaccine. Sequenced by immunoSEQ multiplex PCR; TCRdb stores in-frame clones only, minus some. The repertoire has some 120,000 clones, 75% to 90% of them found once; the top ten carry around 4.4%. CDR1 SGHVS and CDR2 FNYEAQ come from the germline V gene. The CDR3 spans 16 residues. V gave up 5 bases and J gave up 4 bases; unmatched junction bases: 14. This receptor was identified in an adult who received the AZD1222 COVID-19 vaccine. The specimen comprised peripheral blood, sampled 28 days after the second AZD1222 dose. The V and J genes are TRBV7-6 and TRBJ2-7; TRBD1 agrees at 7 bases. The CDR3 sequence is CASSQTQGQGLYEQYF. The DNA for the CDR3 is TGTGCCAGCAGCCAAACACAGGGGCAAGGGCTTTACGAGCAGTACTTC.